This entry lists 22 T cell receptor beta chains sequenced from one sample in a study of T-cell reconstitution after alpha-beta-depleted transplantation in children. During its preparation, the TCRbeta library received unique molecular identifiers. MiXCR, run by TCRdb on the PCR reads, gives a single entry per CDR3 protein. The table includes fewer than 350,000 distinct CDR3 sequences, about a tenth detected once. The material sequenced was PBMCs, taken before TCRalphabeta/CD19-depleted stem cell transplant. Receptors were obtained from a boy younger than two with acute myeloid leukemia, due to receive a stem cell transplant.

This clonotype has a count of ten or more. This chain joins TRBV28 and TRBJ2-7; 8 positions match TRBD1. Germline lookup yields CDR1 MDHEN and CDR2 SYDVKM. Trimming removed 5 bases from V and 1 base from J; junction bases left unmatched: 7. The CDR3 contains 15 residues. CDR3 in DNA: TGTGCCAGCAGTGGGGGACAGGCCCATTCCTACGAGCAGTACTTC. Protein: CASSGGQAHSYEQYF. The whole variable domain, filled in from reference TRBV28 and TRBJ2-7, reads DVKVTQSSRYLVKRTGEKVFLECVQDMDHENMFWYRQDPGLGLRLIYFSYDVKMKEKGDIPEGYSVSREKKERFSLILESASTNQTSMYLCASSGGQAHSYEQYFGPGTRLTVT.

This clonotype appeared many times. The chain uses TRBV12-3 or TRBV12-4 and TRBJ2-1; 8 bases map to TRBD2. CDR3 length: 13 amino acids. V shed 8 bases and J 7 bases; nucleotides not matched to a gene: 7. In nucleotides, the CDR3 is TGTGCCAGCGGGTCGGGGGGGCCTAATGAGCAGTTCTTC. Amino acid sequence: CASGSGGPNEQFF.

This clonotype was recorded many times. The V call is TRBV10-3, the J call TRBJ2-7; 9 positions agree with TRBD1. Germline V gives CDR1 ENHRY, CDR2 SYGVKD. The CDR3 extends over 12 amino acids. The V segment lost 10 bases and the J segment 6 bases; nucleotides outside the gene matches: 7. CDR3 in amino acids: CATAGTGSEQYF. Written as DNA, the CDR3 is TGTGCCACCGCCGGGACAGGGAGCGAGCAGTACTTC.

At least ten counts were recorded for this clonotype. The chain combines TRBV5-1 with TRBJ2-1; D is unresolved. There are 16 residues in the CDR3. Trimming shortened V by 0 bases and J by 0 bases, and 10 bases separated the two germline ends. Germline V gene data show CDR1 as SGHRS and CDR2 as YFSETQ. CDR3 nucleotides: TGCGCCAGCAGCTTGGATTCGGCGAGCTCCTACAATGAGCAGTTCTTC. Its translation is CASSLDSASSYNEQFF.

This clonotype was seen a handful of times. The J gene is TRBJ2-5, the V gene TRBV7-9; 7 positions agree with TRBD2. The trim removed 8 bases at V and 5 bases at J, leaving 5 bases unmatched. In germline, CDR1 is SEHNR, CDR2 FQNEAQ (reference sequence). CDR3 length: 12 amino acids. CDR3 protein: CASWTRGETQYF. CDR3 in DNA: TGTGCCAGCTGGACTAGAGGGGAGACCCAGTACTTC. Full variable domain (rest looked up from reference TRBV7-9 and TRBJ2-5): DTGVSQNPRHKITKRGQNVTFRCDPISEHNRLYWYRQTLGQGPEFLTYFQNEAQLEKSRLLSDRFSAERPKGSFSTLEIQRTEQGDSAMYLCASWTRGETQYFGPGTRLLVL.

This clonotype was detected many times. The CDR3 region is CSGSGSPNTGELFF. The DNA for the CDR3 is TGCAGCGGGAGCGGGAGTCCTAACACCGGGGAGCTGTTTTTT. The chain is built from TRBV29-1 and TRBJ2-2; TRBD2 matches 8 bases. The CDR3 extends over 14 amino acids. Germline values: CDR1 SQVTM, CDR2 ANQGSEA. After removal of 7 bases from V and 2 bases from J, the junction contained 6 bases not matched to a gene.

In this sample, this clonotype turned up many times. The chain has TRBV6-5 and TRBJ1-3; tentatively, D is TRBD1 (5 bases). Germline V lookup: CDR1 MNHEY, CDR2 SVGAGI. The V gene lost 0 bases and the J gene lost 4 bases, with 7 bases spanning the gap. The CDR3 is 14 amino acids. This CDR3 is CASSYSGTGNTIYF. The CDR3 bases are TGTGCCAGCAGTTACTCCGGGACGGGAAACACCATATATTTT.

The chain carries TRBV3-1 and TRBJ2-7; D not resolved. The V gene's germline CDR1 is LGHDT and CDR2 YNNKEL (reference sequence). Trimming cost V 0 bases and J 3 bases, with 6 bases left between them. CDR3 length equals 13 residues. DNA for the CDR3: TGTGCCAGCAGCCAAGATGTGCGCTACGAGCAGTACTTC. Translation gives CASSQDVRYEQYF.

This clonotype was counted ten times or more. V usage is TRBV28 and J usage is TRBJ2-7, with 11 bases that match TRBD2. The trim removed 4 bases at V and 2 bases at J, leaving 7 bases unmatched. From germline, CDR1 is MDHEN and CDR2 SYDVKM. The CDR3 extends over 16 amino acids. The DNA of the CDR3 is TGTGCCAGCAGTTCAAATCTTAGCGGGGGGGCCTACGAGCAGTACTTC. This encodes CASSSNLSGGAYEQYF.

This clonotype was observed a handful of times. V usage is TRBV12-3 or TRBV12-4 and J usage is TRBJ2-5, with 8 positions matching TRBD2. This CDR3 is built from 15 residues. With V trimmed by 5 bases and J by 2 bases, 7 bases remained unmatched. The CDR3 bases are TGTGCCAGCAGTCGTCCCGGGACTAGACAAGAGACCCAGTACTTC. Translation gives CASSRPGTRQETQYF.

This clonotype was counted many times. The chain recombines TRBV2 with TRBJ2-2, with a weak D call TRBD2 (6 bases). Trimming left V 4 bases short and J 6 bases short, with 6 bases between. Germline V gene data show CDR1 as SNHLY and CDR2 as FYNNEI. This CDR3 spans 12 amino acids. The chain's CDR3 is CASSGEAGELFF. The CDR3 coding sequence is TGTGCCAGCAGTGGGGAGGCCGGGGAGCTGTTTTTT.

There are many counts of this clonotype. This chain's CDR3 is CASSLVPRSTEAFF. DNA for the CDR3: TGTGCCAGCAGCTTAGTCCCGAGGAGCACTGAAGCTTTCTTT. The chain carries TRBV11-2 and TRBJ1-1; no reliable D call. Looked up from germline, CDR1 is SGHAT and CDR2 is FQNNGV. The CDR3 runs 14 residues. V was pared by 1 base and J by 4 bases, with 10 bases between.

Comments on this clonotype: This could be a read error, since a much larger clone is one nucleotide away. The chain joins TRBV11-1 to TRBJ2-7; maybe TRBD2 (5 bases). In germline, CDR1 is SGHAT, CDR2 FQDESV (reference sequence). The length of the CDR3 is 14 residues. The V and J ends lost 9 bases and 5 bases respectively, with 20 bases between them. Here the CDR3 DNA reads TGTGCCAGAACCATAATCCCGGGGTCGCACGAGCAGTACTTC. Its protein is CARTIIPGSHEQYF.

This clonotype has a count of ten or more. The chain recombines TRBV29-1 with TRBJ2-1, with 9 bases that match TRBD2. The CDR3 covers 15 residues. Germline V gives CDR1 SQVTM, CDR2 ANQGSEA. V lost 6 bases and J lost 10; bases outside the gene matches: 16. The CDR3 protein is CSVAPRTSVISEQFF. The CDR3 bases are TGCAGCGTGGCCCCTAGGACTAGCGTTATCAGCGAGCAGTTCTTC.

This clonotype has a count of ten or more. The V and J genes are TRBV5-1 and TRBJ2-7; a weak D match, TRBD2 (7 bases). Germline assignment: CDR1 SGHRS and CDR2 YFSETQ. The CDR3 extends over 15 amino acids. V was pared by 0 bases and J by 5 bases, with 15 bases between. In DNA form, the CDR3 reads TGCGCCAGCAGCTTGGCGGTGCGGGGGCACCACGAGCAGTACTTC. It translates to CASSLAVRGHHEQYF.

Comments on this clonotype: A read error is possible here, since a much larger clone lies one base away. The V and J genes are TRBV11-2 and TRBJ1-1; 11 nucleotides line up with TRBD1. This CDR3 is built from 14 residues. CDR1 SGHAT and CDR2 FQNNGV come from the germline V gene. V shed 5 bases and J 6 bases; nucleotides not matched to a gene: 5. The CDR3 nucleotides read TGTGCCAGCAGCCTTTCGGGACAGGGGGCTGAAGCTTTCTTT. Protein sequence: CASSLSGQGAEAFF.

The sample holds many counts of this clonotype. The chain has TRBV5-1 and TRBJ2-1, with 11 bases lining up with TRBD1. The germline V gene has CDR1 SGHRS and CDR2 YFSETQ. The J segment lost 7 bases and the V segment lost 4 bases, leaving 10 bases of the junction unmatched. The CDR3 length is 16 residues. The CDR3 DNA sequence: TGCGCCAGCAGCCCATTGAGGACAGGGGGCAGGAATGAGCAGTTCTTC. Protein product: CASSPLRTGGRNEQFF.

Many counts were recorded for this clonotype. The chain recombines TRBV5-1 with TRBJ2-5; the match to TRBD2 covers 7 bases. The CDR3 runs 16 residues. CDR1 is SGHRS and CDR2 is YFSETQ in the germline V gene. With 0 bases clipped from V and 1 base from J, the junction kept 6 bases outside the gene matches. The CDR3 DNA follows: TGCGCCAGCAGCTTGGAACTCCCGGGAGGCCAAGAGACCCAGTACTTC. Protein: CASSLELPGGQETQYF.

This clonotype occurred many times. This chain joins TRBV24-1 and TRBJ2-7, with TRBD2 matching over 10 bases. Looked up from germline, CDR1 is KGHDR and CDR2 is SFDVKD. The CDR3 runs to 13 residues. V lost 9 bases to trimming and J lost 5 bases; unmatched junction nucleotides: 6. The CDR3 protein is CATVSGRYNEQYF. In nucleotides, the CDR3 is TGTGCCACCGTTAGCGGGAGGTACAACGAGCAGTACTTC.

The chain links TRBV12-3 or TRBV12-4 to TRBJ1-6; the D gene is possibly TRBD1 (5 bases). The length of the CDR3 is 13 residues. V gave up 5 bases and J gave up 10 bases, with 12 bases separating them. The DNA for the CDR3 is TGTGCCAGCAGTGTCTGGGGGGACTCACCCCTCCACTTT. It codes for CASSVWGDSPLHF.

In regard to this clonotype: A much larger clone differs from this one at a single base, so this may be a read error. The conserved closing phenylalanine or tryptophan is absent in this CDR3, likely reflecting a read error. The chain uses TRBV20-1 and TRBJ1-6; 7 nucleotides match TRBD1. Germline CDR1 and CDR2: DFQATT and SNEGSKA (reference sequence). Trimming at V came to 4 bases and at J to 3 bases, leaving 3 bases not matched to a gene. The CDR3 covers 14 residues. DNA for the CDR3: TGCAGTGCTAACAGGGGCGACTATAATTCACCCCTCCACGTT. Translation: CSANRGDYNSPLHV.

This clonotype has a count of ten or more. This chain links TRBV9 with TRBJ2-3, with D hard to call. V was trimmed by 3 bases and J by 5 bases, leaving 10 bases between them. This CDR3 has 13 amino acids. CDR1 is SGDLS, CDR2 YYNGEE, per germline. CDR3 sequence (DNA): TGTGCCAGCAGCGCTAGTCCCTTAGATACGCAGTATTTT. This translates into CASSASPLDTQYF.